A selection of T cell receptor beta chains follows, all from one sample in a study of vaccination and CD4 T cells after COVID-19. These receptors lack a known antigen. TCRdb independently ran MiXCR on the PCR reads; one entry per CDR3 protein. The data contain 10,000 or so distinct CDR3 sequences, about 41% of them singletons. The material was CD4+ T cells from blood, cultured in vitro, obtained after SARS-CoV-2 vaccination. The receptors stem from a human donor who had recovered from COVID-19. Both conserved end residues are part of each CDR3. A D gene is named only where the DNA matches it firmly. A row's size may be missing; if present it is once, few, many or a size class.

CASSIDLRGASNEQYF	TGTGCCAGTAGTATAGATCTTCGGGGAGCCTCCAACGAGCAGTACTTC	TRBV19	few	TRBJ2-7	-
CASSLGREQPQHF	TGTGCCAGCAGCTTAGGCAGGGAGCAGCCCCAGCATTTT	TRBV7-8	-	TRBJ1-5	-
CASSRPSSGNTIYF	TGTGCCAGCAGCCGACCAAGCTCTGGAAACACCATATATTTT	TRBV6-1	-	TRBJ1-3	-
CASSDPGGSYPFNYGYTF	TGTGCCAGCAGCGATCCCGGGGGGTCCTACCCCTTTAACTATGGCTACACCTTC	TRBV6-2/TRBV6-3	few	TRBJ1-2	-
CASSLRQGASTEAFF	TGTGCCAGCAGCTTAAGACAGGGGGCAAGCACTGAAGCTTTCTTT	TRBV5-4	-	TRBJ1-1	TRBD1
CASSYPPRTDTQYF	TGTGCCAGCAGCTATCCCCCTCGCACAGATACGCAGTATTTT	TRBV7-2	few	TRBJ2-3	-
CASSFLVPQYF	TGTGCCAGCAGCTTCCTAGTGCCGCAGTATTTT	TRBV7-2	few	TRBJ2-3	-
CASSGDRAGTQPQHF	TGCGCCAGCAGTGGGGACAGGGCAGGAACTCAGCCCCAGCATTTT	TRBV10-2	-	TRBJ1-5	TRBD1
CASSYSSRNRANTEAFF	TGTGCCAGCAGTTACTCGAGTAGAAACAGGGCGAACACTGAAGCTTTCTTT	TRBV6-5	once	TRBJ1-1	-
CASRAGERSYNSPLHF	TGTGCCAGCAGGGCAGGGGAACGGTCCTATAATTCACCCCTCCACTTT	TRBV6-1	once	TRBJ1-6	-
CASSQVADSPYEQYF	TGCGCCAGCAGCCAAGTTGCGGACTCTCCCTACGAGCAGTACTTC	TRBV4-3	-	TRBJ2-7	-
CASRDPGQGAREQYF	TGTGCCAGCAGGGATCCGGGACAGGGGGCGCGAGAGCAGTACTTC	TRBV2	once	TRBJ2-7	TRBD1
CASRQPGSTDTQYF	TGTGCCAGTAGGCAGCCCGGGAGCACAGATACGCAGTATTTT	TRBV19	-	TRBJ2-3	-
CSARDRGNSPLHF	TGCAGTGCTCGGGACAGGGGTAATTCACCCCTCCACTTT	TRBV20-1	few	TRBJ1-6	TRBD1
CASSPRPGGGDTEAFF	TGTGCCAGCAGCCCGCGACCAGGGGGGGGGGACACTGAAGCTTTCTTT	TRBV11-2	once	TRBJ1-1	TRBD1
CASSFLKPSTDTQYF	TGTGCCAGCAGCTTTCTAAAACCTAGCACAGATACGCAGTATTTT	TRBV11-2	-	TRBJ2-3	-
CASSVRQGNTEAFF	TGTGCCAGCAGCGTCAGACAGGGCAACACTGAAGCTTTCTTT	TRBV7-9	few	TRBJ1-1	TRBD1
CASSLGQGARSYSPLHF	TGCGCCAGCAGCTTGGGACAGGGGGCTAGATCTTATTCACCCCTCCACTTT	TRBV5-1	-	TRBJ1-6	TRBD1
CAGCSGARPDTQYF	TGTGCCGGATGCTCGGGAGCGCGTCCGGATACGCAGTATTTT	TRBV6-2/TRBV6-3	large	TRBJ2-3	-
CASSLTHRGSGNTEAFF	TGTGCCAGCAGCTTAACCCACAGGGGGTCCGGCAACACTGAAGCTTTCTTT	TRBV7-9	few	TRBJ1-1	TRBD1